These 30 T cell receptor beta chains share one sample of origin, sequenced in a study of identical twins. MiXCR, run by TCRdb on the 5' RACE reads, gives a single entry per CDR3 protein. The sample holds 1.5 million to 2 million distinct CDR3 sequences, about 30% seen once. The sample was cord blood. The origin of the receptors is a newborn girl in good health.

This clonotype was detected a few times. The chain recombines TRBV28 with TRBJ2-7; D is tentatively TRBD1 or TRBD2 (5 bases each). The CDR3 runs 15 residues. Germline CDR1 is MDHEN and CDR2 is SYDVKM. Trimming cost V 2 bases and J 3 bases, with 14 bases left between them. Here the CDR3 reads CASSLSGKRGYEQYF. CDR3 in DNA: TGTGCCAGCAGTTTAAGTGGCAAGAGGGGCTACGAGCAGTACTTC.

This clonotype was observed a few times. The chain links TRBV5-1 to TRBJ2-4; the D gene is possibly TRBD2 (6 bases). V lost 4 bases to trimming and J lost 0 bases, with 14 bases between them. Per the germline V gene, CDR1 is SGHRS and CDR2 is YFSETQ. The CDR3 has 16 residues. CDR3 region: CASSLGTDLAKNIQYF. The CDR3 nucleotides read TGCGCCAGCAGCCTCGGGACTGACCTAGCCAAAAACATTCAGTACTTC.

This clonotype was counted a few times. This chain links TRBV29-1 with TRBJ2-3; D is perhaps TRBD1 or TRBD2 (5 bases each). Per germline, CDR1 SQVTM and CDR2 ANQGSEA. The CDR3 has 16 amino acids. Trimming shortened V by 1 base and J by 3 bases, and 17 bases separated the two germline ends. This CDR3 reads CSVEVEGNLVTDTQYF. DNA for the CDR3: TGCAGCGTTGAAGTTGAGGGGAACTTAGTTACAGATACGCAGTATTTT.

There are a few counts of this clonotype. V usage is TRBV20-1 and J usage is TRBJ2-7, with TRBD2 identical over 10 bases. CDR3 length equals 13 residues. The V gene's germline CDR1 is DFQATT and CDR2 SNEGSKA (reference sequence). The V segment lost 5 bases and the J segment 2 bases; nucleotides outside the gene matches: 3. The CDR3 spells CSALGLAAYEQYF. The CDR3 DNA sequence: TGCAGTGCTCTCGGACTAGCGGCCTACGAGCAGTACTTC.

This clonotype appeared a few times. The chain recombines TRBV6-2 or TRBV6-3 with TRBJ2-7; D may correspond to TRBD1 or TRBD2 (5 bases each). The CDR3 length is 14 residues. The V end was cut by 0 bases, the J end by 2 bases, with 8 bases between. Germline-derived CDR1 and CDR2 are MNHEY and SVGEGT. The CDR3 sequence is CASSYSWGPYEQYF. The CDR3 DNA follows: TGTGCCAGCAGTTACTCATGGGGACCCTACGAGCAGTACTTC.

This clonotype was picked up many times. The chain links TRBV10-3 to TRBJ2-3; possible D gene TRBD2, 5 bases. The V end was cut by 3 bases, the J end by 5 bases, with 9 bases between. Germline-derived CDR1 and CDR2 are ENHRY and SYGVKD. The CDR3 is made up of 13 amino acids. The CDR3 loop is CAISEARGDTQYF. The CDR3 coding sequence is TGTGCCATCAGTGAAGCCCGGGGAGATACGCAGTATTTT.

This clonotype was seen only a few times. V is TRBV9 and J is TRBJ2-1, with no clear D. The DNA end lines up better with TRBJ2-7; the J call may be wrong. Germline lookup yields CDR1 SGDLS and CDR2 YYNGEE. This CDR3 comprises 15 residues. CDR3: CASSVEVATYNEQYF. CDR3 bases: TGTGCCAGCAGCGTAGAAGTAGCTACCTACAATGAGCAGTACTTC.

The rearrangement links TRBV7-9 to TRBJ1-2; a possible D gene is TRBD1 (5 bases). The CDR3 loop spans 15 amino acids. V gave up 1 base and J gave up 4 bases, with 13 bases separating them. Germline V gene sequence: CDR1 SEHNR, CDR2 FQNEAQ (reference sequence). The CDR3 bases are TGTGCCAGCAGCTTAGAGAGGCGACAGAGCTATGGCTACACCTTC. Translating it yields CASSLERRQSYGYTF.

V is TRBV29-1 and J is TRBJ1-4, with D unresolved. This CDR3 region has 14 residues. The V end lost 7 bases, the J end lost 0 bases, and 12 bases lay between the germline ends. Looked up from germline, CDR1 is SQVTM and CDR2 is ANQGSEA. CDR3 sequence reads: CSAQTAATNEKLFF. CDR3 nucleotide sequence: TGCAGCGCACAGACCGCCGCAACTAATGAAAAACTGTTTTTT.

The rearrangement joins TRBV5-1 to TRBJ2-3; 10 bases fit TRBD2. The CDR3 sequence is 16 residues long. Germline assignment: CDR1 SGHRS and CDR2 YFSETQ. Germline trimming cut 3 bases from V and 5 bases from J; bases unmatched to any gene: 9. This chain's CDR3 is CASSSTAGGLRDTQYF. The CDR3 DNA reads TGCGCCAGCAGCTCAACAGCGGGGGGGCTTAGAGATACGCAGTATTTT.

V is TRBV3-1 and J is TRBJ2-7, with 9 bases that match TRBD1. The V segment lost 4 bases and the J segment 4 bases; nucleotides outside the gene matches: 14. Germline V CDR1 and CDR2: LGHDT, YNNKEL (reference sequence). This CDR3 contains 17 residues. The chain's CDR3 is CASSRTDRGKLRYEQYF. The CDR3 DNA follows: TGTGCCAGCAGCCGGACGGACAGGGGAAAACTCCGATACGAGCAGTACTTC.

CDR3 loop: CASSKGVNEQFF. CDR3 DNA sequence: TGTGCCAGCAGCAAAGGGGTCAATGAGCAGTTCTTC. J is TRBJ2-1 and V is TRBV21-1. TRBV21-1 is classified as a pseudogene. The CDR3 is made up of 12 amino acids.

This clonotype was recorded many times. This chain's CDR3 is CASSSGTSVTDTQYF. In DNA, the CDR3 is TGCGCCAGCAGCTCCGGGACTAGCGTGACAGATACGCAGTATTTT. V and J are TRBV5-1 and TRBJ2-3, with 10 bases matching TRBD2. The CDR3 is 15 residues long. Trimming removed 3 bases from V and 3 bases from J; junction bases left unmatched: 4. Germline V gene data show CDR1 as SGHRS and CDR2 as YFSETQ.

This clonotype showed up many times. V is TRBV7-2 and J is TRBJ2-7; 11 nucleotides agree with TRBD2. Trimming at V came to 5 bases and at J to 3 bases, leaving 3 bases not matched to a gene. CDR3 length: 14 amino acids. Germline assignment: CDR1 SGHTA and CDR2 FQGNSA. The CDR3 protein is CASSPTSGGYEQYF. CDR3 bases: TGTGCCAGCAGCCCTACTAGCGGGGGCTACGAGCAGTACTTC.

The chain carries TRBV14 and TRBJ1-2; no clear D gene. The CDR3 covers 12 residues. The germline V and J ends were trimmed by 3 bases and 10 bases, with 12 bases remaining between them. Germline V gene sequence: CDR1 SGHDN, CDR2 FVKESK. The CDR3 sequence: CASSQNLGIYTF. In DNA, the CDR3 is TGTGCCAGCAGCCAGAATTTGGGGATCTACACCTTC.

This clonotype has more than one count but fewer than ten. The chain combines TRBV6-1 with TRBJ1-5, with no clear D. The CDR3 spans 13 residues. Deletions cut 5 bases from V and 7 bases from J, with 12 bases between. Germline CDR1 is MNHNS and CDR2 is SASEGT. The CDR3 nucleotides are TGTGCCAGCAGTCCGGACGTTTGGCAGCCCCAGCATTTT. The encoded protein is CASSPDVWQPQHF.

This clonotype was found a few times. V is TRBV30 and J is TRBJ2-3; weak D call: TRBD1 (6 bases). CDR1 is GTSNPN and CDR2 is SVGIG in the germline V gene (reference sequence). Trimming removed 3 bases at V and 5 bases at J, with 15 bases between. The CDR3 length is 14 residues. The CDR3 loop reads CAWSRNRDGDTQYF. CDR3 DNA sequence: TGTGCCTGGAGCAGGAACAGGGATGGAGATACGCAGTATTTT.

The rearrangement uses TRBV15 and TRBJ1-1; D remains ambiguous. This CDR3 spans 12 amino acids. Trimming removed 2 bases from V and 1 base from J, with 2 bases in between. The germline CDR1 and CDR2 sequences are LNHNV and YYDKDF (reference sequence). CDR3 nucleotide sequence: TGTGCCACCAGCAGACAGAACACTGAAGCTTTCTTT. Amino acids: CATSRQNTEAFF.

The chain is built from TRBV7-2 and TRBJ2-1; D call uncertain. Trimming stripped 5 bases from V and 7 bases from J, with 12 bases between. The CDR3 runs 13 residues. Germline V gives CDR1 SGHTA, CDR2 FQGNSA. The CDR3 DNA is TGTGCCAGCAGCCAGAAGAGGCGGAATGAGCAGTTCTTC. It is translated as CASSQKRRNEQFF.

This clonotype was picked up one time. V gene TRBV7-2 combines with J gene TRBJ1-2, with D possibly TRBD1 on 6 matching bases. Per germline, CDR1 SGHTA and CDR2 FQGNSA. The CDR3 consists of 16 residues. Trimming pared 1 base from V and 5 bases from J, leaving 17 bases between. The CDR3 spells CASSLDGSNRVYGYTF. CDR3 nucleotide sequence: TGTGCCAGCAGCTTAGACGGGTCTAACAGGGTATATGGCTACACCTTC.

The V and J genes are TRBV16 and TRBJ1-4; the D is unclear. The CDR3 loop spans 12 amino acids. Germline lookup yields CDR1 KGHSY and CDR2 FQNENV. Trimming left V 0 bases short and J 12 bases short, with 8 bases between. Here the CDR3 reads CASSQSRFQLFF. The DNA for the CDR3 is TGTGCCAGCAGCCAATCGCGGTTCCAACTGTTTTTT.

This clonotype came up many times. The genes are TRBV7-2 and TRBJ2-3; 7 nucleotides agree with TRBD1. Unmatched junction bases numbered 2, after V lost 0 bases and J lost 2 bases. In germline, CDR1 is SGHTA, CDR2 FQGNSA. CDR3 length: 15 residues. The CDR3 spells CASSLAGQATDTQYF. The DNA for the CDR3 is TGTGCCAGCAGCTTAGCAGGACAGGCCACAGATACGCAGTATTTT.

The rearrangement joins TRBV6-6 to TRBJ2-1; 8 bases agree with TRBD1. Unmatched junction bases numbered 7, after V lost 6 bases and J lost 6 bases. The CDR3 length is 14 residues. Germline values: CDR1 MNHNY, CDR2 SVGAGI (reference sequence). This CDR3 is CASRPGTGGNEQFF. CDR3 DNA: TGTGCCAGCAGGCCCGGGACAGGCGGCAATGAGCAGTTCTTC.

V and J are TRBV12-3 or TRBV12-4 and TRBJ1-3, with D perhaps TRBD1 (5 bases). The V end lost 1 base, the J end lost 4 bases, and 11 bases lay between the germline ends. This CDR3 is 15 amino acids long. CDR3 in DNA: TGTGCCAGCAGTTTAGGGGGGGGATACGGAAACACCATATATTTT. Translating it yields CASSLGGGYGNTIYF.

Only a few counts were recorded for this clonotype. The chain links TRBV2 to TRBJ1-2, with TRBD1 identical over 7 bases. Germline V CDR1 and CDR2: SNHLY, FYNNEI. J lost 4 bases, V lost 7 bases, and 9 bases had no gene match. CDR3 length: 14 amino acids. The CDR3 DNA follows: TGTGCCAGCATGGGTGGACAGGACTCCTATGGCTACACCTTC. It codes for CASMGGQDSYGYTF.

In this sample, this clonotype turned up a few times. This chain uses TRBV5-1 with TRBJ2-3, with 10 bases that match TRBD1. With V trimmed by 0 bases and J by 4 bases, 5 bases remained unmatched. The CDR3 contains 16 residues. Germline V gives CDR1 SGHRS, CDR2 YFSETQ. The CDR3: CASSLGATGGADTQYF. The CDR3 DNA is TGCGCCAGCAGCTTGGGGGCGACAGGGGGCGCAGATACGCAGTATTTT.

This clonotype was detected only a few times. The chain uses TRBV28 and TRBJ2-2, with D possibly TRBD1 on 6 matching bases. V lost 5 bases, J lost 5 bases, and 18 bases lay in between. Germline V gene lookup returns CDR1 MDHEN and CDR2 SYDVKM. The CDR3 is 16 amino acids. The CDR3 loop reads CASSAQDSFRTGELFF. CDR3 in DNA: TGTGCCAGCAGTGCCCAGGACAGTTTTCGGACCGGGGAGCTGTTTTTT.

The chain is built from TRBV6-6 and TRBJ2-2; either TRBD1 or TRBD2 may supply D (6 bases each). The CDR3 length is 17 residues. V lost 0 bases, J lost 1 base, and 12 bases lay in between. Germline-derived CDR1 and CDR2 are MNHNY and SVGAGI (reference sequence). In DNA, the CDR3 is TGTGCCAGCAGTTACTCGAGGGGGGCACAGAACACCGGGGAGCTGTTTTTT. This translates into CASSYSRGAQNTGELFF.

The V gene is TRBV5-4, the J gene TRBJ1-2, with unresolved D. CDR1 SGHNT and CDR2 YYREEE come from the germline V gene (reference sequence). V lost 1 base, J lost 0 bases, and 7 bases lay in between. CDR3 length: 14 amino acids. This chain's CDR3 is CASSLWTANYGYTF. CDR3 DNA sequence: TGTGCCAGCAGCTTGTGGACCGCTAACTATGGCTACACCTTC.

The J gene is TRBJ1-1, the V gene TRBV5-1; D perhaps matches TRBD1 (5 bases). Germline values: CDR1 SGHRS, CDR2 YFSETQ. Deletions cut 0 bases from V and 4 bases from J, with 10 bases between. The CDR3 runs 14 residues. The CDR3 loop reads CASSLGGTSTEAFF. The CDR3, as DNA: TGCGCCAGCAGCTTGGGGGGCACGAGCACTGAAGCTTTCTTT.